The clone carrying this T cell receptor beta chain has a handful of counts. Its target is unknown. This beta chain represents an off-target read in a library built for alpha chains; its size is of limited meaning. V trimming: 3 bases; J trimming: 8 bases; junction bases outside the gene matches: 3. Per the germline V gene, CDR1 is SNHLY and CDR2 is FYNNEI. The CDR3 has 13 residues. These data are taken from a study of naive and memory T cell subsets. Alpha and beta constant region primers primed reverse transcription for blood and skin samples. The SP2 primer and nested alpha and beta constant region primers amplified ligated cDNA in four rounds. TCRdb processed the UMI-ligation and nested PCR reads anew with MiXCR; each CDR3 protein has one entry. The sample holds 270 or so distinct CDR3 sequences, approximately 80% seen once. Points from the study as a whole: This RNA-based method may be sensitive to activation-related transcript changes.

Treatment given: skin biopsy from PPD injection site in Mantoux-positive individual. Reverse transcription used DNase-treated unsorted total RNA, aiming for about 1 to 1000 ng. A UMI-containing oligonucleotide was joined by 3' ligation to the TCR cDNA template. The chain combines TRBV2 with TRBJ1-2; TRBD1 agrees at 10 bases. The clonotype originates from an adult in good health. This sample comprised skin, obtained from a tuberculin skin test site. CDR3 region: CASSDGQGVGYTF. The CDR3 region has the DNA TGTGCCAGCAGTGATGGACAGGGGGTGGGCTACACCTTC. Full variable domain (missing parts from reference TRBV2 and TRBJ1-2): EPEVTQTPSHQVTQMGQEVILRCVPISNHLYFYWYRQILGQKVEFLVSFYNNEISEKSEIFDDQFSVERPDGSNFTLKIRSTKLEDSAMYFCASSDGQGVGYTFGSGTRLTVV.